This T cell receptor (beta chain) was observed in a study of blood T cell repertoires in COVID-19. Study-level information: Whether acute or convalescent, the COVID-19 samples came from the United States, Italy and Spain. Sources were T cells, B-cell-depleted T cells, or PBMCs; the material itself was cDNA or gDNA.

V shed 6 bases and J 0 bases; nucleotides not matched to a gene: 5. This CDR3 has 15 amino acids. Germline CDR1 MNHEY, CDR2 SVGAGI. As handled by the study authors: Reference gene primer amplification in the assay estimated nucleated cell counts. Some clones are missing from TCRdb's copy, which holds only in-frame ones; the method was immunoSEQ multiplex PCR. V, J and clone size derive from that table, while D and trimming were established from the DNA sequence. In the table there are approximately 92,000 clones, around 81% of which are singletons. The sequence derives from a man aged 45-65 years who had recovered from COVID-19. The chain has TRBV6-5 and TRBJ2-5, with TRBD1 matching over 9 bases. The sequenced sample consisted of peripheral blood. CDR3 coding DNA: TGTGCCAGCAGCCTGACAGGGGGGTACCAAGAGACCCAGTACTTC. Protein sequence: CASSLTGGYQETQYF.